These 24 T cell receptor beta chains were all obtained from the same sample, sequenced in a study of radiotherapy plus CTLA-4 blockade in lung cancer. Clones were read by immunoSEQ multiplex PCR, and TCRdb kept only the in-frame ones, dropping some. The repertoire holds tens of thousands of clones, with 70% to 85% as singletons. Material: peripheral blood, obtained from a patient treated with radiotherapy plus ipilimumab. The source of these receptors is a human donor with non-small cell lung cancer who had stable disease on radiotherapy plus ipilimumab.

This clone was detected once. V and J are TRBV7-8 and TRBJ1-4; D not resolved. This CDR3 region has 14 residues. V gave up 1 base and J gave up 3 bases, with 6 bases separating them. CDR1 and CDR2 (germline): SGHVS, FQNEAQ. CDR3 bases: TGTGCCAGCAGCTTAGGAATGGCTAATGAAAAACTGTTTTTT. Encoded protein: CASSLGMANEKLFF.

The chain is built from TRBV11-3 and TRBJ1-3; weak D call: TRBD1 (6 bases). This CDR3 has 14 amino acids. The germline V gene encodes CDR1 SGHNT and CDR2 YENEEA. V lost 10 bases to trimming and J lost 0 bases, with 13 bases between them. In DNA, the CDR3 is TGTGCCACACTCGGGGGCAACTCTGGAAACACCATATATTTT. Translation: CATLGGNSGNTIYF.

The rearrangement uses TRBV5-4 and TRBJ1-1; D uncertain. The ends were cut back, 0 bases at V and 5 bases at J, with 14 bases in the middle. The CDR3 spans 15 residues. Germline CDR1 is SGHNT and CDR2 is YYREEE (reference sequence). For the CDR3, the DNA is TGTGCCAGCAGCTTGGCCCCGACGGGTGCAACTGAAGCTTTCTTT. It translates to CASSLAPTGATEAFF.

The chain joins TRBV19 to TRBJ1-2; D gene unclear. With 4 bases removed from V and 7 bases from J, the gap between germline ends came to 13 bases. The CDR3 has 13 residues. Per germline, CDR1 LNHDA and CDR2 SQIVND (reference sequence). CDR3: CASSTETGRGYTF. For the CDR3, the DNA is TGTGCCAGTAGTACTGAGACGGGTCGTGGCTACACCTTC.

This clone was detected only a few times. CDR3 bases: TGCGCCAGCAGCTTGGCGGGACTGCCCCAAGAGACCCAGTACTTC. This gives the protein CASSLAGLPQETQYF. This chain uses TRBV5-1 with TRBJ2-5, with TRBD2 as a possible D gene (6 bases). CDR1 and CDR2 (germline): SGHRS, YFSETQ. The CDR3 is 15 residues long. V gave up 0 bases and J gave up 1 base, with 10 bases separating them.

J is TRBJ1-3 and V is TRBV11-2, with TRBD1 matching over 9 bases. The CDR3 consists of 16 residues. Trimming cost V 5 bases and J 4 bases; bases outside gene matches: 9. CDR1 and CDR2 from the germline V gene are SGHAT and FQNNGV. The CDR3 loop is CASSPTGTGLGNTIYF. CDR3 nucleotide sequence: TGTGCCAGCAGCCCTACCGGGACAGGGTTGGGAAACACCATATATTTT.

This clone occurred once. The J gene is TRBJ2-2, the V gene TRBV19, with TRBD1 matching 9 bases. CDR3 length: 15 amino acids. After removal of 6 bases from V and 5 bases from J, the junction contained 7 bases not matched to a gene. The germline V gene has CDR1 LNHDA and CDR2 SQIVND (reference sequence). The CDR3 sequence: CASRLQGAETGELFF. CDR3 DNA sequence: TGTGCCAGTAGGTTACAGGGGGCTGAGACCGGGGAGCTGTTTTTT.

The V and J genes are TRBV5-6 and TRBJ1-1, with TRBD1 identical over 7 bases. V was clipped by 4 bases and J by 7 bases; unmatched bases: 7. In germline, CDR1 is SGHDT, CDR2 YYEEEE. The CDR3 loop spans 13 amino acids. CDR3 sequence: CASSRTGTVEAFF. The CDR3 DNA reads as TGTGCCAGCAGCCGGACCGGGACAGTTGAAGCTTTCTTT.

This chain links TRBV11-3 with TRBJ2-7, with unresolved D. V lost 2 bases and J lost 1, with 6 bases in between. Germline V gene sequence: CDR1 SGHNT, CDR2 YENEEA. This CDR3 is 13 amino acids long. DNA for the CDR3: TGTGCCAGCAGCTTATTAGAGTCCTACGAGCAGTACTTC. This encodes CASSLLESYEQYF.

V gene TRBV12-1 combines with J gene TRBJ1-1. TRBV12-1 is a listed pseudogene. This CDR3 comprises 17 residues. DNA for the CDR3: TGTGCCAGCAGCTTTGCACAGAAAAAGGGAGTGAACACTGAAGCTTTCTTT. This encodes CASSFAQKKGVNTEAFF.

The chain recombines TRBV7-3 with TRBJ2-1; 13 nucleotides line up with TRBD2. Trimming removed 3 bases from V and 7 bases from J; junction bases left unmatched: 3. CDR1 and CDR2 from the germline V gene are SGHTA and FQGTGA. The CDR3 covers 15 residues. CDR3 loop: CASSFGTSGVNEQFF. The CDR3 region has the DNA TGTGCCAGCAGCTTCGGGACTAGCGGGGTAAATGAGCAGTTCTTC.

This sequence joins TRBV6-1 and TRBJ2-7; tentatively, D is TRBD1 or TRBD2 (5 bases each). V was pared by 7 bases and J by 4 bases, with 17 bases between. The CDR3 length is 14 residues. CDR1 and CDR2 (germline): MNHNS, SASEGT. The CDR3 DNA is TGTGCCAGCATTCCGGGACCGCAGGTATACGAGCAGTACTTC. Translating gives CASIPGPQVYEQYF.

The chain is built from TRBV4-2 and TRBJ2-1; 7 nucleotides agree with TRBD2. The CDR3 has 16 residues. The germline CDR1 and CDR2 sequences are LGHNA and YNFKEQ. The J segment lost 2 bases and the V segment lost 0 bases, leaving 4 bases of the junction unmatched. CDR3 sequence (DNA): TGTGCCAGCAGCCAAGAAGCAAGCGGGGCCTACAATGAGCAGTTCTTC. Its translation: CASSQEASGAYNEQFF.

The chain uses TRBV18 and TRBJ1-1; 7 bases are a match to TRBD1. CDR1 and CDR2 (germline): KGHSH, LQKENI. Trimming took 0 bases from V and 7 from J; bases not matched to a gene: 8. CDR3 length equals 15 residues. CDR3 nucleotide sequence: TGTGCCAGCTCACCACCTCTGAAGGGGGCTGATGAAGCTTTCTTT. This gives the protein CASSPPLKGADEAFF.

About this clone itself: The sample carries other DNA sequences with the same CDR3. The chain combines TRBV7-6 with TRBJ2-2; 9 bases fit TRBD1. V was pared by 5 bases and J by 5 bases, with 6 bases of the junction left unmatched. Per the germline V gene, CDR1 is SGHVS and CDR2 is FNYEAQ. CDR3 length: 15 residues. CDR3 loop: CASSPGQGGTGELFF. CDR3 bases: TGTGCCAGCAGCCCGGGACAGGGTGGAACCGGGGAGCTGTTTTTT.

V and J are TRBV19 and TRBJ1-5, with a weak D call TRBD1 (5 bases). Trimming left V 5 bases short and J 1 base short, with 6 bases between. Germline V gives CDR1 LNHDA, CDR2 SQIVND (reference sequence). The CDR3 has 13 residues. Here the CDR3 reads CASSRQSNQPQHF. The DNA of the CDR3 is TGTGCCAGTAGTCGACAGAGCAATCAGCCCCAGCATTTT.

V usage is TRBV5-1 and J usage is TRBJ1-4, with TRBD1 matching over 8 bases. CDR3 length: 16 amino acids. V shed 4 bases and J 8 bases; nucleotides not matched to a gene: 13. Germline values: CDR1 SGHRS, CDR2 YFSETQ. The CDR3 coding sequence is TGCGCCAGCAGCCTCGGTGGGGCAGGGGGCAAGGAAAAACTGTTTTTT. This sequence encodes CASSLGGAGGKEKLFF.

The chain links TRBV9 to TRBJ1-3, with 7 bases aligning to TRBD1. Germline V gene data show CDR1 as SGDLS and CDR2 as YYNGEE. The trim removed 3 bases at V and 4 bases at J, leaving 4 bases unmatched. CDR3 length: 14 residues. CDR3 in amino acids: CASSAWDSGNTIYF. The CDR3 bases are TGTGCCAGCAGCGCCTGGGACAGCGGAAACACCATATATTTT.

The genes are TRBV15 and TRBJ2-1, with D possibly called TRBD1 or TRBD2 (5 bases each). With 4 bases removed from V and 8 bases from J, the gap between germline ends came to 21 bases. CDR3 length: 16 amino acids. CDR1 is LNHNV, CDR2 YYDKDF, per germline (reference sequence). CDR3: CATSIATGLGDDEQFF. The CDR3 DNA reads TGTGCCACCAGCATCGCCACCGGGTTAGGGGACGATGAGCAGTTCTTC. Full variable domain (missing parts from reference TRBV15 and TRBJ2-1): DAMVIQNPRYQVTQFGKPVTLSCSQTLNHNVMYWYQQKSSQAPKLLFHYYDKDFNNEADTPDNFQSRRPNTSFCFLDIRSPGLGDTAMYLCATSIATGLGDDEQFFGPGTRLTVL.

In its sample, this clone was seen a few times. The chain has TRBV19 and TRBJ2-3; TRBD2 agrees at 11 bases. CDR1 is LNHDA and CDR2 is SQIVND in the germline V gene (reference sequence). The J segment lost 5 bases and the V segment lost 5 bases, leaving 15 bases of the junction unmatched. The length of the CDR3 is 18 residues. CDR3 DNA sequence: TGTGCCAGTAGTCCCGGGACTAGCGGATCTCCCTCGATAGATACGCAGTATTTT. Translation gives CASSPGTSGSPSIDTQYF.

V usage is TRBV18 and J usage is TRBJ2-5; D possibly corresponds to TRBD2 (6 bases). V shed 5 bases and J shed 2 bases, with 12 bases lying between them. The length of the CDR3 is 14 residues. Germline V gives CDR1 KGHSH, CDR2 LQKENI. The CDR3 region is CASSGGLTQETQYF. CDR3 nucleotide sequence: TGTGCCAGCTCAGGGGGACTCACGCAAGAGACCCAGTACTTC.

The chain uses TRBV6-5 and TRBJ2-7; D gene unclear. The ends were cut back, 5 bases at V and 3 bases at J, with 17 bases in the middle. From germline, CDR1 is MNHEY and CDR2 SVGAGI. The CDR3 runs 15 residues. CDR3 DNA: TGTGCCAGCAGTACGAACGCCTTAGTAGACTACGAGCAGTACTTC. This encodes CASSTNALVDYEQYF.

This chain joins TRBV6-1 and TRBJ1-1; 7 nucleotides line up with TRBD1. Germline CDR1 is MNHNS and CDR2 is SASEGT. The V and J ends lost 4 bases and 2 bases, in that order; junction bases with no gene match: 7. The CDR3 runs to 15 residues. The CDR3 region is CASSVRTGANTEAFF. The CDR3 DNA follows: TGTGCCAGCAGTGTAAGAACAGGGGCAAACACTGAAGCTTTCTTT.

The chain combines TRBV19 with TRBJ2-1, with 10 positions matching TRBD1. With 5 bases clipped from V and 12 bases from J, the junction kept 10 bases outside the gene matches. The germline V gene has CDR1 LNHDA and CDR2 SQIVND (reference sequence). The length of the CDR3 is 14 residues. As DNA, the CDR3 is TGTGCCAGTAGTCTCGACAGGGGGCAGTTCGTGCAGTTCTTC. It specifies CASSLDRGQFVQFF.